A single sample is the source of the 8 T cell receptor beta chains below, sequenced in a study of T cells after yellow fever vaccination. One entry per CDR3 protein, called by TCRdb with MiXCR from the 5' RACE reads. The table includes 300,000 or so distinct CDR3 sequences, about an eighth detected once. The sequenced sample was CD4+ T cells sorted from PBMCs, obtained 45 days after the yellow fever booster vaccination. The origin of the receptors is a man younger than 40 who received the YFV17D yellow fever vaccine.

V gene TRBV20-1 combines with J gene TRBJ2-7; 9 bases align to TRBD2. V shed 1 base, J shed 1 base, and the junction held 8 bases outside the gene matches. The germline V gene has CDR1 DFQATT and CDR2 SNEGSKA (reference sequence). The CDR3 runs 16 residues. CDR3 sequence: CSARAIAGVSSYEQYF. The CDR3 DNA sequence: TGCAGTGCTAGAGCTATAGCGGGAGTATCGTCCTACGAGCAGTACTTC.

This clonotype was counted only a few times. The chain is built from TRBV29-1 and TRBJ2-1; 7 positions agree with TRBD2. Trimming removed 8 bases from V and 8 bases from J; junction bases left unmatched: 15. CDR1 is SQVTM and CDR2 is ANQGSEA in the germline V gene. This CDR3 is built from 14 residues. In DNA form, the CDR3 reads TGCAGCTCTCGACTAAGTGGGAGGGTCGATGAGCAGTTCTTC. Translating gives CSSRLSGRVDEQFF.

This clonotype occurred a few times. The chain has TRBV7-2 and TRBJ2-7, with 7 bases aligning to TRBD1. The CDR3 has 14 residues. The junction had 7 bases not matched to a gene; V was cut back by 4 bases and J by 4 bases. Germline CDR1 SGHTA, CDR2 FQGNSA. The CDR3 DNA sequence: TGTGCCAGCAGCTCGACACAGGGGAAGTACGAGCAGTACTTC. Its translation: CASSSTQGKYEQYF. The variable domain in full, with the rest retrieved from reference TRBV7-2 and TRBJ2-7, is GAGVSQSPSNKVTEKGKDVELRCDPISGHTALYWYRQSLGQGLEFLIYFQGNSAPDKSGLPSDRFSAERTGGSVSTLTIQRTQQEDSAVYLCASSSTQGKYEQYFGPGTRLTVT.

The chain joins TRBV6-5 to TRBJ1-1; 8 nucleotides line up with TRBD1. From germline, CDR1 is MNHEY and CDR2 SVGAGI. V lost 5 bases and J lost 6; bases outside the gene matches: 5. The CDR3 runs to 13 residues. The CDR3 reads CASSRTGRAEAFF. CDR3 nucleotide sequence: TGTGCCAGCAGTCGGACAGGGAGGGCTGAAGCTTTCTTT.

J is TRBJ2-3 and V is TRBV12-3 or TRBV12-4, with D perhaps TRBD2 (5 bases). CDR3 length equals 15 residues. V was shortened by 1 base and J by 1 base, with 9 bases between the two germline ends. For the CDR3, the DNA is TGTGCCAGCAGTTTAGGAGCGAGGGGCACAGATACGCAGTATTTT. Amino acid sequence: CASSLGARGTDTQYF.

This clonotype has only a few counts. V and J are TRBV7-2 and TRBJ1-5, with a weak D call TRBD1 (5 bases). Germline V gives CDR1 SGHTA, CDR2 FQGNSA. This CDR3 contains 14 residues. Trimming removed 5 bases at V and 5 bases at J, with 13 bases between. In nucleotides, the CDR3 is TGTGCCAGCAGCCACCGGGGGGGGGATCAGCCCCAGCATTTT. Encoded protein: CASSHRGGDQPQHF.

This clonotype was detected many times. J is TRBJ1-2 and V is TRBV29-1; no clear D gene. V lost 7 bases, J lost 3 bases, and 12 bases lay in between. Looked up from germline, CDR1 is SQVTM and CDR2 is ANQGSEA. The CDR3 runs to 12 residues. The CDR3 spells CSAAPGDYGYTF. The CDR3 DNA sequence: TGCAGCGCCGCGCCCGGAGACTATGGCTACACCTTC.

This clonotype was counted between two and nine times. V is TRBV12-3 or TRBV12-4 and J is TRBJ2-1; 12 positions agree with TRBD2. V lost 3 bases and J lost 3; bases outside the gene matches: 6. There are 17 residues in the CDR3. The CDR3 spells CASSLGTSGRIYNEQFF. The CDR3 nucleotides are TGTGCCAGCAGTTTGGGCACTAGCGGGAGGATCTACAATGAGCAGTTCTTC.